The present entry profiles one T cell receptor beta chain with its context. What antigen it recognizes has not been identified. Per-base qualities were not stored, and no clone one base away is much larger. Donors were healthy HIV-negative adults with no recently reported acute infections or vaccinations. Every donor was a Caucasian adult residing in Nashville, Tennessee, USA. Magnetic negative selection was used to enrich CD4+ T cells, after which naive cells were positively selected on CD45RA and the negative fraction became the memory subset. Blood was obtained by leukapheresis, after which PBMCs were separated by Ficoll-Histopaque density gradient centrifugation and cryopreserved in liquid nitrogen vapor phase. Purity and quantity of every magnetically sorted T cell population were checked by analytical flow cytometry. Genomic DNA was isolated from each sorted fraction and quantified by UV absorbance on a Nanodrop 2000c.

Using the deep immunoSEQ assay, TCR CDR3 regions were amplified from genomic DNA by multiplex PCR. Extracted genomic DNA from each cell subset was spread evenly across all wells of several immunoSEQ 96-well plates, with each plate serving as a replicate. For sorted subsets, about 200 ng genomic DNA, equal to approximately 30,000 T cell genomes, was loaded into each replicate PCR. Purified libraries were quantified with a Qubit 3.0 fluorometer, sized on a Bioanalyzer 2100, and re-quantified with the KAPA Library Quantification kit. A separate single-read 150-cycle Illumina NextSeq 550 flow cell was used to sequence each immunoSEQ 96-well plate. The source study handled its data this way. Because only junctional sequences without quality scores were contained in the immunoSEQ output, filtering matching that applied to full-length reads could not be performed. To assign V/J genes and CDR3, sequences were annotated against IMGT germline references using PyIR, a Python wrapper for IgBLAST v1.9. Reads were filtered out if the reads had weak V/J assignments (E-value above 1e-6), no CDR3, stop codons, out-of-frame junctions, or ambiguous translated residues. V3J clonotypes were defined as sequences sharing the same inferred V gene, J gene, and CDR3 amino acid sequence. The percentage overlap between two repertoires was calculated by dividing the number of shared unique clonotypes by the size of the smaller repertoire. Three approaches were used to assess repertoire richness: RTK rarefaction, the Chao1 estimator, and Recon v2.1 estimates of unobserved clonotypes. OLGA was used to compute generation probabilities for all TCRbeta clonotypes that the gDNA method yielded from a handful of donors. TCRdb provides this immuneACCESS table in a form limited to in-frame rearrangements. Some clones are lacking; in checked studies, under half of them reflect an unresolved V gene, and why the rest are absent is not known. V and J calls and clone size come straight from that table; D and trimming were deduced from the DNA. This sample gives roughly 2.2 million clones in total; 93% of them show up just once. The ten largest clones add up to under 0.45% of the sample.

The CDR1 and CDR2 encoded by the germline V gene are MGHRA and YSYEKL. Measured from the cysteine to the phenylalanine, the CDR3 is 16 residues long. The sequence is cut down to CDR3 DNA, 48 bases in frame from base 1. For this chain, trimming is 1 base at the V end and 1 base at the J end, and the number of junction bases without a gene match is 6. The record originates from a study of shared clonotypes between healthy human individuals (dated by TCRdb to 2018 to 2021). Regarding the research as a whole: The cohort included three men and a couple of women between 18 and 49 years of age. For each donor, CD4 naive and CD4 memory were each given three plates, CD8 naive was given two plates, and CD8 memory was given one plate. To estimate repertoire size and how much clonotypes are shared between individuals, the study performed deep sequencing of blood TCR repertoires from about five healthy adults. Libraries were prepared and TCR repertoires were sequenced by different laboratories using diverse techniques, in order to increase sequencing depth and limit assay-specific biases. Each donor's leukapheresis produced roughly between roughly 0.94 and 9.5 billion PBMCs.

The investigation overall reported the following: Sampling was limited to blood, and TCR repertoires in tissue likely differ from TCR repertoires in blood. Because the study included a small number of donors, the genetic and exposure-history diversity represented was limited. Naive subsets generally had larger estimated clonotype richness than memory subsets. Higher generation probabilities were observed for clonotypes shared by all four sorted-subset donors than for non-shared clonotypes. Pairwise subsampling led to the expectation that sequencing depth would affect the degree of clonotype sharing among donors. Sharing across four donors was observed for about 5% of naive CD4, 3% to 3.5% of naive CD8, about 2.5% of memory CD4, and around 0.4% of memory CD8 clonotypes. Incomplete sequencing was indicated by rarefaction of sorted-subset datasets, despite the large sequencing depth.

In this chain, TRBV4-1 is recombined with TRBJ2-5, with 7 junctional bases fitting TRBD2. The sequencing sample was made of naive CD4+ T cells from PBMCs. The label giving this sample's cell subset or site can be read as: CD45RA+ positively selected. This TCR was recovered from a man between 18 and 35 years old in good health. Some clones in this sample may be carry-over from other donors' samples. The CDR3 protein: CASSQGAGRTQETQYF. The nucleotides are TGCGCCAGCAGCCAAGGTGCCGGGAGGACCCAAGAGACCCAGTACTTC.